Listed below are T cell receptor beta chains from one sample, sequenced in a study of blood T cell repertoires in COVID-19. Clones were read by immunoSEQ multiplex PCR, and TCRdb kept only the in-frame ones, dropping some. The sample has roughly 250,000 clones, 86% seen once. The specimen was peripheral blood. The source of these receptors is a man aged 35 to 55 who had recovered from COVID-19. Each CDR3 is given with its conserved first and last residue. D genes are given only for firm matches. Size is stated for part of the rows, as once, few or many counts, or as a class when the clone is expanded.

>TRBD2|once|TRBJ2-2|15|TRBV12-5
TGTGCTAGTGGTCTATTAGCGGGTTCCACCGGGGAGCTGTTTTTT
CASGLLAGSTGELFF
>-|-|TRBJ1-2|12|TRBV7-2
TGTGCCAGCAGCCCTCGCAGTAGCGGCTACACCTTC
CASSPRSSGYTF
>TRBD1|-|TRBJ2-2|15|TRBV19
TGTGCCAGTAGTATACAGGGGGCGGTCACCGGGGAGCTGTTTTTT
CASSIQGAVTGELFF
>-|-|TRBJ1-4|15|TRBV28
TGTGCCAGCAGTTTGGGGGGGCGCGCTAATGAAAAACTGTTTTTT
CASSLGGRANEKLFF
>-|once|TRBJ2-7|14|TRBV12-5
TGTGCTAGTGCCCGTCTATCGGGTTCTGGCGAGCAGTACTTC
CASARLSGSGEQYF
>TRBD2|-|TRBJ2-1|15|TRBV5-1
TGCGCCAGCAGCTTTGCCGGGACTAGCCCCAATGAGCAGTTCTTC
CASSFAGTSPNEQFF
>TRBD2|-|TRBJ2-1|14|TRBV5-4
TGTGCCAGCAGCCCCCGACTAGCGGGGGAGATAGGGTTCTTC
CASSPRLAGEIGFF
>-|-|TRBJ2-2|14|TRBV6-2/TRBV6-3
TGTGCCAGCAGTTACGGGCCTATTACCGGGGAGCTGTTTTTT
CASSYGPITGELFF
>-|-|TRBJ2-1|13|TRBV2
TGTGCCAGCAGTCTAACAGAGTACAATGAGCAGTTCTTC
CASSLTEYNEQFF
>TRBD1|-|TRBJ1-2|13|TRBV9
TGTGCCAGCAGCGAATCAGGGGGTAATGGCTACACCTTC
CASSESGGNGYTF
>TRBD2|-|TRBJ2-1|17|TRBV5-1
TGCGCCAGCAGCTTAGTAACTAGCGGGGGGGCCTACAATGAGCAGTTCTTC
CASSLVTSGGAYNEQFF
>TRBD1|-|TRBJ2-1|15|TRBV15
TGTGCCACCAGCATAACCCGGGACAGGGATGGTATCCAGCTCTTC
CATSITRDRDGIQLF
>TRBD1|few|TRBJ2-7|14|TRBV6-6
TGTGCCAGCAGCTCAGGACAGGGGGCCCACGAGCAGTACTTC
CASSSGQGAHEQYF
>-|-|TRBJ2-5|13|TRBV19
TGTGCCAGCTCCTCACAGGGTAGGGAGACCCAGTACTTC
CASSSQGRETQYF
>TRBD1|-|TRBJ1-1|13|TRBV12-3/TRBV12-4
TGTGCCAGCAGAGACAGGGGTCTCACTGAAGCTTTCTTT
CASRDRGLTEAFF
>TRBD1|-|TRBJ2-1|16|TRBV7-3
TGTGCCAGCAGCGTAAGCCGGGACAGGGGCTACAATGAGCAGTTCTTC
CASSVSRDRGYNEQFF
>TRBD2|few|TRBJ2-1|17|TRBV9
TGTGCCAGCAGCCTGCGACTAGCGGCAAATGGGTACAATGAGCAGTTCTTC
CASSLRLAANGYNEQFF
>TRBD1|-|TRBJ1-1|14|TRBV10-3
TGTGCCATCAGGGGGACAGGCGTCGCCACTGAAGCTTTCTTT
CAIRGTGVATEAFF
>-|-|TRBJ1-1|12|TRBV6-1
TGTGCCAGCAGTGAATTCGGGGTCGAAGCTTTCTTT
CASSEFGVEAFF
>-|-|TRBJ2-7|14|TRBV5-1
TGCGCCAGCAGCTTGGGGGCCGGATCCTACGAGCAGTACTTC
CASSLGAGSYEQYF
>-|-|TRBJ2-7|17|TRBV7-9
TGTGCCAGCAGTCCCCTGGGGGCGTCGCGGGCTGTGGCCGAGCAGTACTTC
CASSPLGASRAVAEQYF
>-|few|TRBJ1-1|13|TRBV14
TGTGCCAGCAGCCATGTAATGAACACTGAAGCTTTCTTT
CASSHVMNTEAFF
>TRBD2|-|TRBJ2-4|14|TRBV29-1
TGCAGCGTTGAAAAAGCGGGGGGTATAAACATTCAGTACTTC
CSVEKAGGINIQYF
>TRBD1|-|TRBJ2-2|18|TRBV3-1/TRBV3-2
TGTGCCAGCAGCCACTCGGGACAGGGGTATGGGAACACCGGGGAGCTGTTTTTT
CASSHSGQGYGNTGELFF
>TRBD1|-|TRBJ2-1|15|TRBV7-3
TGTGCCAGCAGCTTAAGACAGGGGTTCGGCAATGAGCAGTTCTTC
CASSLRQGFGNEQFF
>TRBD1|-|TRBJ2-7|15|TRBV4-3
TGCGCCAGCAGCCTAGGATGGGGACAGGGGTACGAGCAGTACTTC
CASSLGWGQGYEQYF
>-|-|TRBJ2-3|15|TRBV5-6
TGTGCCAGCAGCTCTCGGACAAGTAGCACAGATACGCAGTATTTT
CASSSRTSSTDTQYF
>-|-|TRBJ1-2|15|TRBV9
TGTGCCAGCAGCGTTACCGGGGGGCCCAACTATGGCTACACCTTC
CASSVTGGPNYGYTF
>TRBD2|-|TRBJ2-6|18|TRBV27
TGTGCCAGCAGTTTAGAGGCGGGGGTCCCCTCTGGGGCCAACGTCCTGACTTTC
CASSLEAGVPSGANVLTF
>TRBD1|-|TRBJ2-2|17|TRBV19
TGTGCCAGTAGTATGGTAGGGGACAGGGGGCGATCCGGGGAGCTGTTTTTT
CASSMVGDRGRSGELFF
>TRBD2|-|TRBJ2-2|19|TRBV4-1
TGCGCCAGCAGCCGACCCAGCGGGAGTGGAGGATTGAACACCGGGGAGCTGTTTTTT
CASSRPSGSGGLNTGELFF
>TRBD1|once|TRBJ2-7|14|TRBV11-2
TGTGCCAGCAGCTTAGTCGGCCCAGGGGGCGAGCAGTACTTC
CASSLVGPGGEQYF
>TRBD2|-|TRBJ2-1|15|TRBV7-6
TGTGCCAGCAGCCAGCTAGCGGGGGGGCAAGATGAGCAGTTCTTC
CASSQLAGGQDEQFF
>TRBD1|-|TRBJ2-5|16|TRBV7-8
TGTGCCAGCAGCTTAGAATTCAGGACAGGGCGACAGACCCAGTACTTC
CASSLEFRTGRQTQYF
>TRBD1|-|TRBJ2-3|15|TRBV29-1
TGCAGCGTTGAAGAGACAGGGAGTAGCACAGATACGCAGTATTTT
CSVEETGSSTDTQYF
>TRBD2|-|TRBJ2-1|15|TRBV2
TGTGCCAGCAGTGAAAGGGCTAGCGGGAGCGGTGAGCAGTTCTTC
CASSERASGSGEQFF
>-|-|TRBJ1-1|13|TRBV7-3
TGTGCCAGCAGCTCCGTAGGGGACACTGAAGCTTTCTTT
CASSSVGDTEAFF
>-|-|TRBJ2-3|15|TRBV4-1
TGCGCCAGCAGCCAAGTTGCGGGGGCTCCAAATACGCAGTATTTT
CASSQVAGAPNTQYF
>TRBD2|-|TRBJ2-7|16|TRBV10-2
TGCGCCAGTACGCTAGCGGGAGGGCCCAACTCCTACGAGCAGTACTTC
CASTLAGGPNSYEQYF
>TRBD1|-|TRBJ1-6|15|TRBV30
TGTGCCGCAACAGGGGGAAGCTCCTATAATTCACCCCTCCACTTT
CAATGGSSYNSPLHF
>TRBD1|-|TRBJ1-1|13|TRBV19
TGTGCCAGTAGGGAACAGGGGGCGCGTCGCGCTTTCTTT
CASREQGARRAFF
>-|-|TRBJ1-4|14|TRBV28
TGTGCCAGCGGAGGCAGGCCCCGCACCTCAAAACTGTTTTTT
CASGGRPRTSKLFF
>-|-|TRBJ1-2|14|TRBV6-5
TGTGCCAGCAGTTACTCGGCAGGGATATATGGCTACACCTTC
CASSYSAGIYGYTF
>TRBD2|-|TRBJ2-7|15|TRBV11-2
TGTGCCAGCAGCTCAGGACTAGCGGGCTACTACGAGCAGTACTTC
CASSSGLAGYYEQYF
>TRBD2|-|TRBJ2-3|16|TRBV6-2/TRBV6-3
TGTGCCAGCAGTCACGGACTAGCGGGACCTTACGGTACGCAGTATTTT
CASSHGLAGPYGTQYF
>TRBD1|-|TRBJ1-1|15|TRBV5-6
TGTGCCAGCAGCACTATCCGGACAGGGTTCACTGAAGCTTTCTTT
CASSTIRTGFTEAFF